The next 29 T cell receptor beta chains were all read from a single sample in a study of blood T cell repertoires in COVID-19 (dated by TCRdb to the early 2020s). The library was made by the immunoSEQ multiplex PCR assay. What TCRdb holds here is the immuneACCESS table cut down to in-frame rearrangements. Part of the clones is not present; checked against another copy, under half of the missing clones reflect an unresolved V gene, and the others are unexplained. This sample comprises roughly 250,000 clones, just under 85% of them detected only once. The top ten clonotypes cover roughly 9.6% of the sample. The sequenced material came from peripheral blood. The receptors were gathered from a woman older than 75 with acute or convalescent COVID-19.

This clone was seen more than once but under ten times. The CDR3 DNA is TGTGCCAGCAGCCCAAGTAGTAGGTACTCGGAGGCTTTCTTT. Protein: CASSPSSRYSEAFF. The rearrangement links TRBV4-2 to TRBJ1-1; D remains ambiguous. CDR1 and CDR2 from the germline V gene are LGHNA and YNFKEQ. The CDR3 is 14 amino acids. Between the trimmed V and J ends, which lost 4 bases and 11 bases, there was a span of 20 bases.

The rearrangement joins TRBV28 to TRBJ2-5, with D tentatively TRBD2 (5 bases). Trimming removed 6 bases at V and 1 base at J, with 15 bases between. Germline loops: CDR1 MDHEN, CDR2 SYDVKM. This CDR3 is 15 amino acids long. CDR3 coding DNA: TGTGCCAGCAGCCCGAGAGGTGCGGGCCAAGAGACCCAGTACTTC. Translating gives CASSPRGAGQETQYF.

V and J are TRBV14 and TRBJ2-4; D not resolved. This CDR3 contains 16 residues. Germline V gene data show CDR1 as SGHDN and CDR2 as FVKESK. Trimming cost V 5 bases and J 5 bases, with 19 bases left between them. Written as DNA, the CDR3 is TGTGCCAGCAGCTCCCGGATGTTAGCACGTGAAAACATTCAGTACTTC. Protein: CASSSRMLARENIQYF.

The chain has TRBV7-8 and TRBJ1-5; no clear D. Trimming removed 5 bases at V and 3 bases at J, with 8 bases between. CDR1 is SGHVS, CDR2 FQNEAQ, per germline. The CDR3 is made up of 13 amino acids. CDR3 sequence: CASSLRDNQPQHF. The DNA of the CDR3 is TGTGCCAGCAGCCTTCGGGACAATCAGCCCCAGCATTTT.

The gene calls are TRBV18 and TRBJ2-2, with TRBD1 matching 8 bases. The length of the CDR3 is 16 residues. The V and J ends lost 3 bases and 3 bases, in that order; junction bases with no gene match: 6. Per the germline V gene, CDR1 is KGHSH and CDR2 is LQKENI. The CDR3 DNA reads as TGTGCCAGCTCACCCCAGGGGACAGGTTACACCGGGGAGCTGTTTTTT. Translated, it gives CASSPQGTGYTGELFF.

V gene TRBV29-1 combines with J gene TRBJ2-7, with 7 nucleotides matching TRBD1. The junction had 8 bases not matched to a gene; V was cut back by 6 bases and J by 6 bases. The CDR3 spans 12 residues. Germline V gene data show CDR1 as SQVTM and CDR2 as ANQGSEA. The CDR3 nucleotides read TGCAGCGTGTGGGACAGCTTCGGCGAGCAGTACTTC. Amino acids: CSVWDSFGEQYF.

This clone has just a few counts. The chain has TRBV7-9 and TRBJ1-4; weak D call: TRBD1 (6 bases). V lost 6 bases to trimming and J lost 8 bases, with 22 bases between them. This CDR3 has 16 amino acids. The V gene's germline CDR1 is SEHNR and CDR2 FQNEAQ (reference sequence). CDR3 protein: CASRSSSGGSREKLFF. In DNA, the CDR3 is TGTGCCAGCAGATCCTCGAGCGGGGGCTCTAGGGAAAAACTGTTTTTT.

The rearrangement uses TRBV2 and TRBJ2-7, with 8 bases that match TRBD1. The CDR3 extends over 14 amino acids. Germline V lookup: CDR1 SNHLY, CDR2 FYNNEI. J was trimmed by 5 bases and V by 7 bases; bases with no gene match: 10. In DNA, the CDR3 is TGTGCCAGCACCATGTTGGACAGGGCGGACGAGCAGTACTTC. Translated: CASTMLDRADEQYF.

As DNA, the CDR3 is TGTGCCAGTGGCCGGGCCACGGGAAGCAATCAGCCCCAGCATTTT. It is translated as CASGRATGSNQPQHF. The chain is built from TRBV19 and TRBJ1-5, with D unclear. The CDR3 sequence is 15 residues long. The germline V gene encodes CDR1 LNHDA and CDR2 SQIVND (reference sequence). Trimming shortened V by 8 bases and J by 1 base, and 15 bases separated the two germline ends.

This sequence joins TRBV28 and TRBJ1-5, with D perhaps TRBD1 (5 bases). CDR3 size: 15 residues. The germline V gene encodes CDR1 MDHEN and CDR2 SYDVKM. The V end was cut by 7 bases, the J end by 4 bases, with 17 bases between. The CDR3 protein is CASTTIGGWNQPQHF. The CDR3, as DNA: TGTGCCAGCACCACTATCGGGGGGTGGAATCAGCCCCAGCATTTT.

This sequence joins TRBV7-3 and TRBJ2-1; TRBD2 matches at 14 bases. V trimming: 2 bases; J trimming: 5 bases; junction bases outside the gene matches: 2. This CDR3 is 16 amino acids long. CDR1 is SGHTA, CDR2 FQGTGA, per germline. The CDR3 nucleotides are TGTGCCAGCAGCTTACAGGGACTAGCGGGGGACAATGAGCAGTTCTTC. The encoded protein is CASSLQGLAGDNEQFF.

CDR3 DNA: TGTGCCAGCAGCCCTTCTAGCGGGGGGGCGGAGACCCAGTACTTC. This codes for CASSPSSGGAETQYF. The rearrangement uses TRBV2 and TRBJ2-5; 12 nucleotides match TRBD2. The V segment lost 6 bases and the J segment 5 bases; nucleotides outside the gene matches: 7. The CDR3 extends over 15 amino acids. Germline V CDR1 and CDR2: SNHLY, FYNNEI.

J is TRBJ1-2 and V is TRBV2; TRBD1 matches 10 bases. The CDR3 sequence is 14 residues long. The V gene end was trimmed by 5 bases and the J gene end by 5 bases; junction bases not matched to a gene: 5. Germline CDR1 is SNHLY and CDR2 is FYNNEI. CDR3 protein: CASSRDRGGYGYTF. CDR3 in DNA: TGTGCCAGCAGTCGGGACAGGGGAGGGTATGGCTACACCTTC.

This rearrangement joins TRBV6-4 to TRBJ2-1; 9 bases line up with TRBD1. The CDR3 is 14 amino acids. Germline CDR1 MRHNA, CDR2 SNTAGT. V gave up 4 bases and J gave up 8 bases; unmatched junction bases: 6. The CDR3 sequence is CASSADRGWHEQFF. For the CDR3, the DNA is TGTGCCAGCAGTGCCGACAGGGGGTGGCATGAGCAGTTCTTC.

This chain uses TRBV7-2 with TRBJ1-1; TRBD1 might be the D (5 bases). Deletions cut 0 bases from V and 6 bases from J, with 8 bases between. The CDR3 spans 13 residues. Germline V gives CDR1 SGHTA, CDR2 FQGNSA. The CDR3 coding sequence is TGTGCCAGCAGCTTAGCGACGGGGGCTGAAGCTTTCTTT. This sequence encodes CASSLATGAEAFF.

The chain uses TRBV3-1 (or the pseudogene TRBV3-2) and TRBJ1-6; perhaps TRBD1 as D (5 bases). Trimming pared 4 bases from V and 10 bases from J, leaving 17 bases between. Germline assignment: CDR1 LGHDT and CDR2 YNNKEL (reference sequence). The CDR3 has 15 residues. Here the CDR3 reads CASSLRSRQHSPLHF. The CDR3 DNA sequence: TGTGCCAGCAGCCTCCGCTCCCGACAGCACTCACCCCTCCACTTT.

CDR3 residues: CASSPVIAPGQDFQREKLFF. CDR3 in DNA: TGTGCCAGCAGTCCCGTAATTGCCCCCGGACAGGACTTCCAACGGGAAAAACTGTTTTTT. The genes are TRBV6-6 and TRBJ1-4; 7 bases are a match to TRBD1. The trim removed 5 bases at V and 8 bases at J, leaving 26 bases unmatched. In germline, CDR1 is MNHNY, CDR2 SVGAGI (reference sequence). CDR3 length: 20 amino acids.

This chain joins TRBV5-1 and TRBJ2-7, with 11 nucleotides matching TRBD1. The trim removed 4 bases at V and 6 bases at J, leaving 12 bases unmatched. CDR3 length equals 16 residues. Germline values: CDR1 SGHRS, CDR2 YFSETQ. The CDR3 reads CASSMSPGQGDSEQYF. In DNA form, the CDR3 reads TGCGCCAGCAGCATGAGTCCGGGACAGGGGGACAGCGAGCAGTACTTC.

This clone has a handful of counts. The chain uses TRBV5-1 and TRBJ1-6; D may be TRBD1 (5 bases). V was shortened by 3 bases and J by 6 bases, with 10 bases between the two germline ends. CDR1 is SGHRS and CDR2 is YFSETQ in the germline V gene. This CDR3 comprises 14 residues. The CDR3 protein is CASSYDGGNSPLHF. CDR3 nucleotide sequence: TGCGCCAGCAGCTACGACGGGGGTAATTCACCCCTCCACTTT. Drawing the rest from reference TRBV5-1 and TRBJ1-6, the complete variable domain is KAGVTQTPRYLIKTRGQQVTLSCSPISGHRSVSWYQQTPGQGLQFLFEYFSETQRNKGNFPGRFSGRQFSNSRSEMNVSTLELGDSALYLCASSYDGGNSPLHFGNGTRLTVT.

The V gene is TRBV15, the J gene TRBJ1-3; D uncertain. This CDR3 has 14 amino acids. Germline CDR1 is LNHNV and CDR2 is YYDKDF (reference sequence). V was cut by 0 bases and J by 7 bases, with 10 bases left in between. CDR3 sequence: CATSRDKRVNTIYF. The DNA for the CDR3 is TGTGCCACCAGCAGAGATAAGCGGGTGAACACCATATATTTT.

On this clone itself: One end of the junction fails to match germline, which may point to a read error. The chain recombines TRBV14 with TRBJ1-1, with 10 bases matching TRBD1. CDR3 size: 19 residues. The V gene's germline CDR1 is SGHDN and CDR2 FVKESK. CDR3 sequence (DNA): TGTGCCAGCAGCCAACGGGGAGCCAGACAGGGGGCTCGAAACATTGAAGCTTTCTTT. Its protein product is CASSQRGARQGARNIEAFF.

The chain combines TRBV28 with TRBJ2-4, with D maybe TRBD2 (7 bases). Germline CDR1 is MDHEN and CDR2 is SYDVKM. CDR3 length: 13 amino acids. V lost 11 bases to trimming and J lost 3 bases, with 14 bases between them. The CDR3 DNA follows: TGTGCCTGCGGGGAGGGGGACAAAAACATTCAGTACTTC. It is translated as CACGEGDKNIQYF. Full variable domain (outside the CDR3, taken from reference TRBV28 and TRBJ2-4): DVKVTQSSRYLVKRTGEKVFLECVQDMDHENMFWYRQDPGLGLRLIYFSYDVKMKEKGDIPEGYSVSREKKERFSLILESASTNQTSMYLCACGEGDKNIQYFGAGTRLSVL.

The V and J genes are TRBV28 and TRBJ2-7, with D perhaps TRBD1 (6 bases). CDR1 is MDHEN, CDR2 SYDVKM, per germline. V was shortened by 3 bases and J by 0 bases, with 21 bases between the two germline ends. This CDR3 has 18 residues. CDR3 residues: CASSFLQGRPPSSYEQYF. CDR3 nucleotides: TGTGCCAGCAGTTTTCTGCAGGGGAGACCCCCTAGCTCCTACGAGCAGTACTTC.

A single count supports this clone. The CDR3 DNA sequence: TGTGCCAGCAGCTCAATGACAGTCTGGGGTGAGCAGTTCTTC. It encodes CASSSMTVWGEQFF. The chain links TRBV5-6 to TRBJ2-1; the D gene is possibly TRBD1 (5 bases). The germline gives CDR1 SGHDT, CDR2 YYEEEE. The CDR3 is made up of 14 amino acids. Trimming pared 3 bases from V and 9 bases from J, leaving 16 bases between.

This chain's CDR3 is CASSSAGAEKLFF. In DNA, the CDR3 is TGTGCCAGCAGCTCGGCGGGGGCTGAAAAACTGTTTTTT. The rearrangement links TRBV11-2 to TRBJ1-4; weak D call: TRBD1 (6 bases). Germline-derived CDR1 and CDR2 are SGHAT and FQNNGV. The CDR3 length is 13 residues. V lost 4 bases to trimming and J lost 7 bases, with 10 bases between them.

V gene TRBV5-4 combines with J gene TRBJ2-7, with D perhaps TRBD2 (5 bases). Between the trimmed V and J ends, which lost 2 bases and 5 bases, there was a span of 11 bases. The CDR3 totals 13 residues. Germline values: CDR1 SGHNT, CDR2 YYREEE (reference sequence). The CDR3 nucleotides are TGTGCCAGCAGCTTACGGGGAGTGAACGAGCAGTACTTC. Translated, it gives CASSLRGVNEQYF. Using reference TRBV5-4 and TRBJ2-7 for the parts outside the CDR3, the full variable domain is ETGVTQSPTHLIKTRGQQVTLRCSSQSGHNTVSWYQQALGQGPQFIFQYYREEENGRGNFPPRFSGLQFPNYSSELNVNALELDDSALYLCASSLRGVNEQYFGPGTRLTVT.

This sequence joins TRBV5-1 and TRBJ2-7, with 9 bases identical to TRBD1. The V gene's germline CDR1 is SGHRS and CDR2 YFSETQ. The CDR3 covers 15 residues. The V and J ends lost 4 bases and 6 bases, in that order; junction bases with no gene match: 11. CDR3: CASSLGGQGDREQYF. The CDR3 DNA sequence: TGCGCCAGCAGCCTCGGGGGACAGGGAGATCGCGAGCAGTACTTC.

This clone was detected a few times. As DNA, the CDR3 is TGTGCCAGCAGCTCACCGACTGGTTCGGGCACTGAAGCTTTCTTT. It translates to CASSSPTGSGTEAFF. This chain joins TRBV5-4 and TRBJ1-1; no firm D call. The V end was cut by 3 bases, the J end by 4 bases, with 16 bases between. CDR1 SGHNT and CDR2 YYREEE come from the germline V gene (reference sequence). The CDR3 covers 15 residues.

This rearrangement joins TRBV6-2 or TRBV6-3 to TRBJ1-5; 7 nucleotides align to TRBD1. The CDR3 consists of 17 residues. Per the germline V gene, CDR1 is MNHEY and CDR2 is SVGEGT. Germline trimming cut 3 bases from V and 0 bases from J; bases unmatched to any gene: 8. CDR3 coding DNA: TGTGCCAGCAGTTATCGACAGGGTGGATATAGCAATCAGCCCCAGCATTTT. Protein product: CASSYRQGGYSNQPQHF.